The clone carrying this TCR beta chain was counted only a few times. The data were taken from a study of follicular helper T cells after annual influenza vaccination. Time point denoted: 2015-2016 season, 7 days after influenza vaccination. Repertoires were generated with immunoSEQ multiplex PCR, while TCRdb's copy carries only in-frame clones and drops some. The sample holds about 2,100 clones; 75% to 90% are singletons and the top ten take about 3.4%. V was trimmed by 0 bases and J by 6 bases, leaving 9 bases between them. The germline V gene has CDR1 SGHNT and CDR2 YYREEE (reference sequence). This CDR3 region has 13 residues.

The sample in question was CXCR5+ CD38- circulating T follicular helper cells from blood, obtained 7 days after influenza vaccination. Stated subset: circulating Tfh, non-naive CD4+CXCR5+PD-1+ (ICOS+CD38+ or ICOS-CD38-). The sequence was obtained from an adult who received the influenza vaccine. The chain combines TRBV5-4 with TRBJ1-2; D is unresolved. The CDR3 DNA is TGTGCCAGCAGCTTGGTGGGTGCGGATGGCTACACCTTC. This codes for CASSLVGADGYTF.